This entry lists 19 T cell receptor beta chains sequenced from one sample in a study of blood T cell repertoires in COVID-19. Only in-frame clones appear in the TCRdb table, and some are missing; sequencing was by immunoSEQ multiplex PCR. Of about 71,000 clones detected, over 75% appear once; the ten largest clones hold around 0.8%. The sequencing input was peripheral blood. The receptors here all came from a woman aged 80 or over with acute or convalescent COVID-19.

This clone was seen only a few times. The chain links TRBV7-6 to TRBJ2-1; D unresolved. Trimming removed 0 bases from V and 6 bases from J, with 9 bases in between. CDR3 length equals 14 residues. Germline V CDR1 and CDR2: SGHVS, FNYEAQ. The CDR3 sequence: CASSLAAVGNEQFF. As DNA, the CDR3 is TGTGCCAGCAGCTTAGCCGCGGTGGGCAATGAGCAGTTCTTC.

The chain is built from TRBV24-1 and TRBJ2-3; 8 bases map to TRBD1. Germline CDR1 reads KGHDR; CDR2 reads SFDVKD. V lost 7 bases and J lost 3; bases outside the gene matches: 5. CDR3 size: 14 residues. CDR3 residues: CATRDRGGTDTQYF. Written as DNA, the CDR3 is TGTGCCACCAGAGACAGGGGTGGAACAGATACGCAGTATTTT.

The chain joins TRBV5-6 to TRBJ2-4, with 8 bases lining up with TRBD1. The CDR3 is made up of 18 amino acids. V trimming: 2 bases; J trimming: 0 bases; junction bases outside the gene matches: 10. CDR1 SGHDT and CDR2 YYEEEE come from the germline V gene. CDR3 in amino acids: CASSFFPDREKAKNIQYF. The CDR3 coding sequence is TGTGCCAGCAGCTTCTTCCCGGACAGGGAGAAAGCCAAAAACATTCAGTACTTC.

V is TRBV20-1 and J is TRBJ2-3; D is tentatively TRBD1 or TRBD2 (5 bases each). The length of the CDR3 is 14 residues. The V and J ends lost 3 bases and 2 bases respectively, with 12 bases between them. CDR1 and CDR2 (germline): DFQATT, SNEGSKA (reference sequence). The CDR3 sequence is CSASGGVFTDTQYF. The DNA of the CDR3 is TGCAGTGCTAGTGGGGGAGTTTTCACAGATACGCAGTATTTT.

V usage is TRBV9 and J usage is TRBJ2-1; the match to TRBD1 covers 11 bases. The CDR3 runs to 15 residues. Per the germline V gene, CDR1 is SGDLS and CDR2 is YYNGEE. J gave up 8 bases and V 3 bases, and 7 bases lay outside the gene matches. CDR3 in DNA: TGTGCCAGCAGCGCCCTAGGGACAGGGGGAGATGAGCAGTTCTTC. This translates into CASSALGTGGDEQFF.

V and J are TRBV7-8 and TRBJ2-4, with a possible D match to TRBD1 (6 bases). CDR1 and CDR2 (germline): SGHVS, FQNEAQ. Trimming took off 5 bases at V and 0 bases at J, with 20 bases between the two ends. The CDR3 is 18 residues long. The CDR3 DNA sequence: TGTGCCAGCAGCCTCTCCTACAGGGCCGACCTAGCCAAAAACATTCAGTACTTC. Translated, it gives CASSLSYRADLAKNIQYF.

The chain couples TRBV12-3 or TRBV12-4 to TRBJ1-5; D gene unclear. The V end was cut by 2 bases, the J end by 6 bases, with 8 bases between. The CDR3 contains 13 residues. The CDR3 loop is CASSLIGGQPQHF. In DNA form, the CDR3 reads TGTGCCAGCAGTTTAATAGGAGGTCAGCCCCAGCATTTT.

This chain links TRBV29-1 with TRBJ2-1, with TRBD1 matching 8 bases. Germline V gives CDR1 SQVTM, CDR2 ANQGSEA. Trimming removed 4 bases from V and 6 bases from J; junction bases left unmatched: 8. This CDR3 is built from 14 residues. CDR3 sequence: CSVALRTGPNEQFF. The CDR3 DNA is TGCAGCGTTGCCTTGAGGACAGGGCCCAATGAGCAGTTCTTC.

The V and J genes are TRBV27 and TRBJ1-1, with D hard to call. The CDR3 has 13 amino acids. V shed 8 bases and J shed 2 bases, with 12 bases lying between them. The germline CDR1 and CDR2 sequences are MNHEY and SMNVEV (reference sequence). The CDR3 sequence: CASHRAGNTEAFF. The CDR3 region has the DNA TGTGCCAGCCATCGTGCGGGAAACACTGAAGCTTTCTTT.

This chain connects TRBV3-1 (or the pseudogene TRBV3-2) to TRBJ1-2; 7 positions agree with TRBD1. The CDR3 covers 14 residues. Germline V gene sequence: CDR1 LGHDT, CDR2 YNNKEL (reference sequence). V gave up 3 bases and J gave up 7 bases; unmatched junction bases: 8. CDR3 protein: CASSHIQTGLGYTF. The CDR3 DNA reads TGTGCCAGCAGCCACATCCAGACAGGGCTTGGCTACACCTTC.

The rearrangement uses TRBV11-2 and TRBJ1-6; tentative D call: TRBD1 (6 bases). The V end lost 5 bases, the J end lost 7 bases, and 15 bases lay between the germline ends. Germline CDR1 SGHAT, CDR2 FQNNGV. The CDR3 sequence is 15 residues long. CDR3 region: CASSPREGGNSPLHF. CDR3 DNA sequence: TGTGCCAGCAGCCCCCGGGAGGGGGGAAATTCACCCCTCCACTTT.

The chain is built from TRBV3-1 (or the pseudogene TRBV3-2) and TRBJ2-2, with 7 bases aligning to TRBD2. The length of the CDR3 is 15 residues. Per germline, CDR1 LGHDT and CDR2 YNNKEL (reference sequence). J gave up 4 bases and V 5 bases, and 7 bases lay outside the gene matches. In nucleotides, the CDR3 is TGTGCCAGCAGCGGGTCGACTAGCTTCACCGGGGAGCTGTTTTTT. Translation gives CASSGSTSFTGELFF.

The rearrangement joins TRBV21-1 to TRBJ1-1; the table's D gene call, TRBD1, was not cross checked with the DNA. TRBV21-1 is recorded as a pseudogene. The CDR3 spans 17 residues. Here the CDR3 DNA reads TGTGCCAGCAGCAAAGCGGACAGCGGTTATATGAACACTGAAGCTTTCTTT. This encodes CASSKADSGYMNTEAFF.

The chain uses TRBV11-2 and TRBJ2-1; 11 nucleotides agree with TRBD2. J gave up 4 bases and V 5 bases, and 4 bases lay outside the gene matches. CDR3 length: 15 amino acids. Germline V gene data show CDR1 as SGHAT and CDR2 as FQNNGV. The DNA for the CDR3 is TGTGCCAGCAGCAAAGGACTAGCGGGTTACAATGAGCAGTTCTTC. Residues: CASSKGLAGYNEQFF.

This chain connects TRBV28 to TRBJ2-7, with TRBD2 identical over 14 bases. The CDR3 has 15 amino acids. J was trimmed by 5 bases and V by 7 bases; bases with no gene match: 7. Germline CDR1 MDHEN, CDR2 SYDVKM. The CDR3 spells CASMTSGRAPDEQYF. The CDR3 nucleotides read TGTGCCAGCATGACTAGCGGGAGGGCTCCCGACGAGCAGTACTTC.

This clone was recorded a few times. This chain links TRBV7-9 with TRBJ1-2; 8 bases fit TRBD1. J lost 5 bases, V lost 6 bases, and 14 bases had no gene match. This CDR3 contains 16 residues. Germline CDR1 is SEHNR and CDR2 is FQNEAQ (reference sequence). This CDR3 reads CASRPAGTGVKYGYTF. CDR3 nucleotides: TGTGCCAGCAGACCCGCCGGGACAGGCGTGAAGTATGGCTACACCTTC.

CDR3 sequence (DNA): TGTGCCAGCAGGGGACAGGAAGGGAGTCAGCCCCAGCATTTT. Translated, it gives CASRGQEGSQPQHF. The chain uses TRBV6-5 and TRBJ1-5, with 8 bases aligning to TRBD1. Germline lookup yields CDR1 MNHEY and CDR2 SVGAGI. The ends lost 6 bases at V and 6 bases at J; junction bases unmatched: 7. The CDR3 is 14 amino acids.

The chain is built from TRBV19 and TRBJ1-4; D is undetermined. Trimming pared 5 bases from V and 8 bases from J, leaving 18 bases between. Germline CDR1 is LNHDA and CDR2 is SQIVND (reference sequence). The CDR3 runs to 15 residues. The CDR3 sequence: CASSPRDSKSEKLFF. The CDR3 nucleotides read TGTGCCAGTAGTCCCCGGGATTCTAAGAGCGAAAAACTGTTTTTT.

The genes are TRBV4-2 and TRBJ1-2; D ambiguous. CDR3 length: 12 residues. Trimming took 0 bases from V and 7 from J, leaving 6 bases between them. CDR1 LGHNA and CDR2 YNFKEQ come from the germline V gene. The CDR3 loop is CASSQDRFGYTF. The CDR3 DNA is TGTGCCAGCAGCCAAGATCGGTTTGGCTACACCTTC.